Presented here are 10 T cell receptor beta chains from one specimen sequenced in a study of radiotherapy plus CTLA-4 blockade in lung cancer. TCRdb's copy holds only in-frame clones and misses some; the assay was immunoSEQ multiplex PCR. The profile shows about 39,000 clones, 75% to 85% of them singletons. The specimen comprised peripheral blood, sampled from a patient treated with radiotherapy plus ipilimumab. Receptor source: a human donor with non-small cell lung cancer that progressed on radiotherapy plus ipilimumab.

The rearrangement uses TRBV29-1 and TRBJ2-5, with TRBD1 identical over 11 bases. Per germline, CDR1 SQVTM and CDR2 ANQGSEA. The CDR3 contains 12 residues. V gave up 6 bases and J gave up 5 bases; unmatched junction bases: 2. The CDR3 loop is CSVWDRGETQYF. The CDR3 DNA reads as TGCAGCGTCTGGGACAGGGGGGAGACCCAGTACTTC.

The genes are TRBV27 and TRBJ2-3; TRBD2 aligns across 11 bases. Germline assignment: CDR1 MNHEY and CDR2 SMNVEV (reference sequence). The CDR3 has 16 residues. V trimming: 7 bases; J trimming: 1 base; junction bases outside the gene matches: 7. CDR3 in amino acids: CASTSGGPGGTDTQYF. The CDR3 region has the DNA TGTGCCAGCACTAGCGGGGGGCCGGGGGGCACAGATACGCAGTATTTT.

The chain uses TRBV6-6 and TRBJ2-7, with TRBD2 matching 7 bases. This CDR3 comprises 13 residues. Losses at the gene ends were 8 bases for V and 3 bases for J; bases not matched to a gene: 7. The V gene's germline CDR1 is MNHNY and CDR2 SVGAGI (reference sequence). The CDR3 is CASATGTNYEQYF. The CDR3 DNA sequence: TGTGCCAGCGCCACGGGGACTAACTACGAGCAGTACTTC.

This sequence joins TRBV10-3 and TRBJ2-6, with D tentatively TRBD2 (5 bases). The V end lost 2 bases, the J end lost 3 bases, and 5 bases lay between the germline ends. Germline lookup yields CDR1 ENHRY and CDR2 SYGVKD. The CDR3 is 14 amino acids. DNA of the CDR3: TGTGCCATCAGTGAGGACTATGGGGCCAACGTCCTGACTTTC. Residues: CAISEDYGANVLTF.

The CDR3 region is CASSRQGAQSPLHF. The CDR3 coding sequence is TGTGCCAGCAGTCGCCAGGGGGCACAGTCACCCCTCCACTTT. V and J are TRBV6-1 and TRBJ1-6; 8 bases align to TRBD1. V was pared by 5 bases and J by 10 bases, with 7 bases of the junction left unmatched. The CDR3 loop spans 14 amino acids. Germline V CDR1 and CDR2: MNHNS, SASEGT.

The J gene is TRBJ2-3, the V gene TRBV7-9; D perhaps matches TRBD2 (5 bases). V was shortened by 0 bases and J by 7 bases, with 17 bases between the two germline ends. The length of the CDR3 is 16 residues. The V gene's germline CDR1 is SEHNR and CDR2 FQNEAQ (reference sequence). The CDR3 region is CASSLAEGGDTHTQYF. The CDR3 nucleotides are TGTGCCAGCAGCTTAGCCGAGGGTGGGGATACTCATACGCAGTATTTT.

The chain carries TRBV18 and TRBJ1-3, with TRBD1 identical over 8 bases. The length of the CDR3 is 16 residues. Germline V gene sequence: CDR1 KGHSH, CDR2 LQKENI. Germline trimming cut 1 base from V and 4 bases from J; bases unmatched to any gene: 6. The CDR3 nucleotides read TGTGCCAGCTCACCACAGGGGACAGGCCCAGGAAACACCATATATTTT. This translates into CASSPQGTGPGNTIYF.

The V and J genes are TRBV7-2 and TRBJ1-6; 8 positions agree with TRBD1. Germline V gene lookup returns CDR1 SGHTA and CDR2 FQGNSA. The CDR3 contains 13 residues. The V and J ends lost 6 bases and 8 bases, in that order; junction bases with no gene match: 3. The CDR3 loop is CASRGQGDSPLHF. The CDR3 nucleotides read TGTGCCAGCAGAGGACAGGGTGATTCACCCCTCCACTTT.

This chain joins TRBV10-1 and TRBJ2-1, with 8 bases that match TRBD2. This CDR3 is 13 amino acids long. V trimming: 6 bases; J trimming: 15 bases; junction bases outside the gene matches: 13. Germline CDR1 reads WNHNN; CDR2 reads SYGVQD (reference sequence). The CDR3 loop is CASSRGRGALMFF. The CDR3 DNA is TGCGCCAGCAGCCGGGGGCGGGGGGCTTTAATGTTCTTC.

This chain links TRBV27 with TRBJ1-1; TRBD1 might be the D (5 bases). CDR1 MNHEY and CDR2 SMNVEV come from the germline V gene (reference sequence). Trimming removed 1 base at V and 6 bases at J, with 18 bases between. The length of the CDR3 is 16 residues. The CDR3 DNA reads as TGTGCCAGCAGTTTATACCAGGTACTTGGAGGGGCTGAAGCTTTCTTT. As protein: CASSLYQVLGGAEAFF.